The 21 T cell receptor beta chains given below trace back to one sample, sequenced in a study of T cell clonality in common variable immunodeficiency (dated by TCRdb to between 2015 and 2016). Libraries were built with the immunoSEQ multiplex PCR assay. Held by TCRdb, this immuneACCESS table contains in-frame sequences only and omits some clones. Under half of the omission traces to an unresolved V gene where checked; the cause of the rest is unknown. The table gives approximately 35,000 clones for this sample, with none occurring only once. The ten largest clones add up to 5.5% to 7% of the sample. General conclusions and limits of the study: CVID TCRbeta sequences were reported to have fewer deletions and N-nucleotide insertions and to lack highly modified clones with 13 or more V deletions.

The antigens of these receptors remain unknown. The source material was peripheral blood mononuclear cells. The receptors derive from a human donor with common variable immunodeficiency.

This clone was detected ten times or more. This CDR3 is CASERLADHNEQFF. CDR3 DNA, as far as it was read: TGTGCCAGCGAACGGCTAGCGGACCACAATGAG. V gene TRBV6-2 or TRBV6-3 combines with J gene TRBJ2-1, with TRBD2 matching 7 bases. The sequenced fragment ends 3 residues before the CDR3 boundary, so the rest is inferred from the germline J gene. Germline V gives CDR1 MNHEY, CDR2 SVGEGT. V gave up 8 bases and J gave up 5 bases; unmatched junction bases: 9. The CDR3 runs to 14 residues.

A word on this clone: The junction does not match germline at one end; this may be a read error. The CDR3 end falls 3 residues outside the read, so it is completed with the germline J gene. This chain links TRBV2 with TRBJ1-6; D is perhaps TRBD1 (6 bases). Germline V CDR1 and CDR2: SNHLY, FYNNEI. The CDR3 extends over 17 amino acids. The CDR3 is CASSHNGQSHYKSPLHF. CDR3 DNA, as far as it was read: TGTGCCAGCAGTCACAATGGACAGTCCCACTATAAGTCACCC.

This clone was seen a few times. The read finishes 3 residues shy of the CDR3 end, and the germline J gene is used to complete it. This sequence joins TRBV5-1 and TRBJ2-3; 8 bases are a match to TRBD2. Germline V gives CDR1 SGHRS, CDR2 YFSETQ. The CDR3 has 15 residues. With 3 bases clipped from V and 3 bases from J, the junction kept 6 bases outside the gene matches. Incomplete CDR3 DNA: TGCGCCAGCAGCTCCGGGGGGGTGGGAACAGATACG. Translated, it gives CASSSGGVGTDT. The whole CDR3 region reads CASSSGGVGTDTQYF.

This clone was detected a few times. Read data end 3 residues before the CDR3 end; the end is taken from the germline J gene. This chain joins TRBV2 and TRBJ2-5, with a possible D match to TRBD1 (6 bases). V shed 3 bases and J shed 1 base, with 15 bases lying between them. The CDR3 contains 16 residues. Germline CDR1 is SNHLY and CDR2 is FYNNEI. The DNA read from the CDR3 is TGTGCCAGCAGTGAGGTCCAGGGGCCAATCCAAGAGACC. Amino acids: CASSEVQGPIQET. The whole CDR3 reads CASSEVQGPIQETQYF. Combining the CDR3 with reference TRBV2 and TRBJ2-5 gives the whole variable domain EPEVTQTPSHQVTQMGQEVILRCVPISNHLYFYWYRQILGQKVEFLVSFYNNEISEKSEIFDDQFSVERPDGSNFTLKIRSTKLEDSAMYFCASSEVQGPIQETQYFGPGTRLLVL.

This clone was counted ten times or more. The read stops 3 residues short of the end of the CDR3; the missing end is completed from the germline J gene. The chain has TRBV29-1 and TRBJ1-5; D unclear. This CDR3 comprises 15 residues. The germline CDR1 and CDR2 sequences are SQVTM and ANQGSEA. Trimming removed 7 bases at V and 2 bases at J, with 18 bases between. The CDR3 region is CSARTAGYGNQPQHF. CDR3 DNA, as far as it was read: TGCAGCGCGCGAACGGCGGGATATGGCAATCAGCCC.

This CDR3 reads CAGSGGRETQYF. The sequenced CDR3 bases are TGTGCCGGATCCGGGGGACGTGAGACC. V is TRBV6-2 or TRBV6-3 and J is TRBJ2-5, with D perhaps TRBD2 (6 bases). The read is 3 residues too short to cover the CDR3 end, so that end is filled in from the germline J gene. Trimming pared 11 bases from V and 5 bases from J, leaving 15 bases between. This CDR3 has 12 residues. The germline gives CDR1 MNHEY, CDR2 SVGEGT.

At least ten counts were recorded for this clone. The missing CDR3 end, 3 residues past where the read stops, is filled in from the germline J gene. The chain couples TRBV5-1 to TRBJ1-1; TRBD1 matches 10 bases. Germline-derived CDR1 and CDR2 are SGHRS and YFSETQ. The CDR3 sequence is 14 residues long. V shed 3 bases, J shed 5 bases, and the junction held 4 bases outside the gene matches. The CDR3 sequence is CASSSGQGGTEAFF. The part of the CDR3 DNA that was read is TGCGCCAGCAGCTCCGGACAGGGGGGTACTGAA.

This clone was seen a handful of times. The CDR3 end lies 3 residues beyond the end of the read and is filled in from the germline J gene. The chain uses TRBV19 and TRBJ1-1; tentative D call: TRBD1 (5 bases). V was trimmed by 3 bases and J by 1 base, leaving 21 bases between them. The CDR3 covers 18 residues. Germline values: CDR1 LNHDA, CDR2 SQIVND (reference sequence). The CDR3 region is CASSIRLVGRQTNTEAFF. CDR3 DNA (partial): TGTGCCAGTAGTATTCGTCTGGTCGGGCGACAGACGAACACTGAA.

This clone was recorded a few times. The read stops 3 residues short of the end of the CDR3; the missing end is completed from the germline J gene. This rearrangement joins TRBV2 to TRBJ2-7; a possible D gene is TRBD2 (7 bases). Trimming pared 6 bases from V and 6 bases from J, leaving 18 bases between. Germline V gene sequence: CDR1 SNHLY, CDR2 FYNNEI. The CDR3 contains 14 residues. CDR3: CASRPLGGGGEQYF. Partial CDR3 DNA: TGTGCCAGCAGACCCCTTGGGGGAGGGGGCGAG.

This clone was recorded a few times. The missing CDR3 end, 3 residues past where the read stops, is filled in from the germline J gene. The sample has other DNA sequences that encode this CDR3 too. The genes are TRBV30 and TRBJ1-6, with 8 nucleotides matching TRBD1. With V trimmed by 2 bases and J by 9 bases, 12 bases remained unmatched. CDR3 size: 16 residues. Germline loops: CDR1 GTSNPN, CDR2 SVGIG (reference sequence). Incomplete CDR3 DNA: TGTGCCTGGAGTATTCAGGGGGCTATTTCGGGTTCACCC. Translated: CAWSIQGAISGSP. The entire CDR3 protein reads CAWSIQGAISGSPLHF.

This clone showed up many times. Coverage ceases 3 residues before the CDR3 finishes, and the germline J gene fills in the end. The gene calls are TRBV2 and TRBJ2-2; 8 bases line up with TRBD1. The CDR3 sequence is 15 residues long. The J segment lost 5 bases and the V segment lost 5 bases, leaving 7 bases of the junction unmatched. Germline CDR1 and CDR2: SNHLY and FYNNEI. CDR3 protein: CASSSGQGLTGELFF. The CDR3 bases that were read are TGTGCCAGCAGTTCTGGACAGGGCTTGACCGGGGAG.

This clone turned up a few times. The CDR3 goes on 3 residues after the read ends, and that part is filled in from the germline J gene. The chain links TRBV5-1 to TRBJ2-2; 8 bases map to TRBD1. The CDR3 is 14 amino acids. Germline V CDR1 and CDR2: SGHRS, YFSETQ. V gave up 4 bases and J gave up 7 bases; unmatched junction bases: 6. CDR3 region: CASSEGQGIGELFF. The sequenced part of the CDR3 DNA is TGCGCCAGCAGCGAAGGACAGGGAATCGGGGAG.

In this sample, this clone turned up many times. The read stops 3 residues short of the end of the CDR3; the missing end is completed from the germline J gene. V and J are TRBV2 and TRBJ2-5; 11 bases agree with TRBD2. Germline CDR1 SNHLY, CDR2 FYNNEI. The CDR3 is made up of 15 amino acids. The V gene end was trimmed by 2 bases and the J gene end by 5 bases; junction bases not matched to a gene: 4. The CDR3 bases that were read are TGTGCCAGCAGTGAAAGGGCTAGCGGGGGGGAGACC. This gives the protein CASSERASGGET. The full CDR3 reads CASSERASGGETQYF.

This clone was recorded at least ten times. The read terminates 3 residues ahead of where the CDR3 ends, so the germline J gene completes it. This sequence joins TRBV2 and TRBJ2-3, with TRBD1 matching 8 bases. Looked up from germline, CDR1 is SNHLY and CDR2 is FYNNEI. The CDR3 totals 16 residues. The V segment lost 3 bases and the J segment 0 bases; nucleotides outside the gene matches: 5. The chain's CDR3 is CASSDVQGDSTDTQYF. The CDR3 DNA, read in part, is TGTGCCAGCAGTGATGTACAGGGGGATAGCACAGATACG. Full variable domain (missing parts from reference TRBV2 and TRBJ2-3): EPEVTQTPSHQVTQMGQEVILRCVPISNHLYFYWYRQILGQKVEFLVSFYNNEISEKSEIFDDQFSVERPDGSNFTLKIRSTKLEDSAMYFCASSDVQGDSTDTQYFGPGTRLTVL.

In its sample, this clone was seen a few times. Read sequence stops 3 residues before the CDR3 end, and the germline J gene provides the missing end. V is TRBV18 and J is TRBJ2-3, with 9 nucleotides matching TRBD2. Trimming at V came to 2 bases and at J to 2 bases, leaving 8 bases not matched to a gene. The CDR3 consists of 17 residues. Looked up from germline, CDR1 is KGHSH and CDR2 is LQKENI. CDR3 loop: CASSPSGGGAPTDTQYF. Partial CDR3 DNA: TGTGCCAGCTCACCAAGCGGCGGGGGGGCACCCACAGATACG.

This clone was seen repeatedly, ten times or more. With the read ending 3 residues before the CDR3 end, the germline J gene is used to fill in that end. The chain recombines TRBV5-1 with TRBJ2-7; TRBD1 matches at 9 bases. Per germline, CDR1 SGHRS and CDR2 YFSETQ. The J segment lost 3 bases and the V segment lost 0 bases, leaving 4 bases of the junction unmatched. CDR3 length: 15 residues. The sequenced CDR3 bases are TGCGCCAGCAGCTTGGCGGGGACAGGGCACTACGAG. Protein: CASSLAGTGHYE. From start to end, the CDR3 is CASSLAGTGHYEQYF. The variable domain in full, with the rest retrieved from reference TRBV5-1 and TRBJ2-7, is KAGVTQTPRYLIKTRGQQVTLSCSPISGHRSVSWYQQTPGQGLQFLFEYFSETQRNKGNFPGRFSGRQFSNSRSEMNVSTLELGDSALYLCASSLAGTGHYEQYFGPGTRLTVT.

Of note for this clone: The CDR3 goes on 3 residues after the read ends, and that part is filled in from the germline J gene. The J gene is TRBJ1-5, the V gene TRBV18; D perhaps matches TRBD1 (6 bases). This CDR3 has 14 residues. Germline V CDR1 and CDR2: KGHSH, LQKENI. V was pared by 6 bases and J by 1 base, with 10 bases between. The sequenced CDR3 bases are TGTGCCAGCTCCTCCGGACAGAGCAATCAGCCC. Translation: CASSSGQSNQP. The entire CDR3 reads CASSSGQSNQPQHF.

This clone was observed many times. The read finishes 3 residues shy of the CDR3 end, and the germline J gene is used to complete it. The V and J genes are TRBV5-8 and TRBJ1-4; a possible D gene is TRBD1 (5 bases). The V and J ends lost 4 bases and 7 bases respectively, with 11 bases between them. The CDR3 extends over 13 amino acids. CDR1 and CDR2 (germline): SGHTS, YDEGEE. This chain's CDR3 is CASSERGGEKLFF. CDR3 DNA, as far as it was read: TGTGCCAGCAGCGAAAGGGGTGGTGAAAAA.

This clone showed up just a few times. The read is 3 residues too short to cover the CDR3 end, so that end is filled in from the germline J gene. The chain links TRBV7-9 to TRBJ2-5; D not certain. This CDR3 comprises 11 residues. Trimming cost V 5 bases and J 3 bases, with 4 bases left between them. Per germline, CDR1 SEHNR and CDR2 FQNEAQ (reference sequence). CDR3 protein: CASSQKETQYF. Partial CDR3 DNA: TGTGCCAGCAGCCAAAAAGAGACC. Full variable domain (outside the CDR3, taken from reference TRBV7-9 and TRBJ2-5): DTGVSQNPRHKITKRGQNVTFRCDPISEHNRLYWYRQTLGQGPEFLTYFQNEAQLEKSRLLSDRFSAERPKGSFSTLEIQRTEQGDSAMYLCASSQKETQYFGPGTRLLVL.

This clone was counted ten times or more. The read terminates 3 residues before the CDR3 end, so the remaining end is supplied by the germline J gene. The chain recombines TRBV11-2 with TRBJ1-6; D is unresolved. V lost 1 base, J lost 8 bases, and 9 bases lay in between. Germline loops: CDR1 SGHAT, CDR2 FQNNGV. This CDR3 has 14 amino acids. Partial CDR3 DNA: TGTGCCAGCAGCTTAGGGGCTCTTGATTCACCC. It codes for CASSLGALDSP. In full, the CDR3 is CASSLGALDSPLHF.

This clone was seen ten or more times. The CDR3 loop reads CASSQGGLETQYF. The CDR3 DNA, read in part, is TGTGCCAGCAGCCAGGGGGGGCTGGAGACC. V gene TRBV3-1 (or the pseudogene TRBV3-2) combines with J gene TRBJ2-5; tentatively, D is TRBD2 (7 bases). With the read ending 3 residues before the CDR3 end, the germline J gene is used to fill in that end. Germline V gives CDR1 LGHDT, CDR2 YNNKEL (reference sequence). The CDR3 is made up of 13 amino acids. Trimming cost V 3 bases and J 5 bases, with 10 bases left between them.